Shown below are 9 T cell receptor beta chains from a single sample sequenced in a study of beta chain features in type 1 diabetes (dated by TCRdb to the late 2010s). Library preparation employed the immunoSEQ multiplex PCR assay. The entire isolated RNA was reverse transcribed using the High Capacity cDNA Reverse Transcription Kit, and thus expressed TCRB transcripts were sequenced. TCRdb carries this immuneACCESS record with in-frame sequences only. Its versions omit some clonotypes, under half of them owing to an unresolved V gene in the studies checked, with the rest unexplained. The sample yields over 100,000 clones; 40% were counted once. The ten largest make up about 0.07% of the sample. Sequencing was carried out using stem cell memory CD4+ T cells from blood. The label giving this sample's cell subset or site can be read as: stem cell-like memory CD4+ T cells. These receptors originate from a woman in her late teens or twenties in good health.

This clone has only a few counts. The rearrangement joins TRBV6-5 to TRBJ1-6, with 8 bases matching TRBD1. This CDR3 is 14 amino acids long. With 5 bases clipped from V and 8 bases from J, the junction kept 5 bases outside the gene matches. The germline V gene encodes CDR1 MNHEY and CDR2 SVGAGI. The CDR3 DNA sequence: TGTGCCAGCAGTCGGACAGGGAAGGATTCACCCCTCCACTTT. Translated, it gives CASSRTGKDSPLHF.

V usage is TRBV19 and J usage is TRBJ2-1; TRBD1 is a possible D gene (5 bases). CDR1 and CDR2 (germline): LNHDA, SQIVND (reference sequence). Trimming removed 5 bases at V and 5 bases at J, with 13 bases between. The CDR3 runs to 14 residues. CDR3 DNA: TGTGCCAGTAGTCCGGCAGGGTCCGACAATGAGCAGTTCTTC. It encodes CASSPAGSDNEQFF. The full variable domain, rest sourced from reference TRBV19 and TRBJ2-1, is DGGITQSPKYLFRKEGQNVTLSCEQNLNHDAMYWYRQDPGQGLRLIYYSQIVNDFQKGDIAEGYSVSREKKESFPLTVTSAQKNPTAFYLCASSPAGSDNEQFFGPGTRLTVL.

CDR3 sequence (DNA): TGCGCCAGCAGCCAAGTGGGAGGGAGGCACTACAATGAGCAGTTCTTC. Its protein is CASSQVGGRHYNEQFF. V and J are TRBV4-1 and TRBJ2-1; 7 positions agree with TRBD2. The V gene end was trimmed by 1 base and the J gene end by 3 bases; junction bases not matched to a gene: 6. Germline CDR1 MGHRA, CDR2 YSYEKL. This CDR3 has 16 amino acids.

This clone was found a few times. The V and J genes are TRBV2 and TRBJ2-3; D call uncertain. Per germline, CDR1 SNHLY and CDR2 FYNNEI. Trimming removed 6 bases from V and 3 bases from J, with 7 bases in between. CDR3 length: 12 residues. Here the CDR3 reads CASSPPTDTQYF. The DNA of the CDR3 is TGTGCCAGCAGCCCCCCTACAGATACGCAGTATTTT.

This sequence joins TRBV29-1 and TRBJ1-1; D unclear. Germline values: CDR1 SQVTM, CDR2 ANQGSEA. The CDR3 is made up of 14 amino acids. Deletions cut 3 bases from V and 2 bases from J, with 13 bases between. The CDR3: CSVDFVRKNTEAFF. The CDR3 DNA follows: TGCAGCGTTGATTTTGTCAGAAAAAACACTGAAGCTTTCTTT.

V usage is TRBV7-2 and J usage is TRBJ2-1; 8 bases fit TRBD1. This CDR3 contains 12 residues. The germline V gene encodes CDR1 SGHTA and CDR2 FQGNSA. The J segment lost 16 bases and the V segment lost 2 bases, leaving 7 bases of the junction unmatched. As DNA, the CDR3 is TGTGCCAGCAGCTTAATAGCAGGGGGCGGTTTCTTC. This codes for CASSLIAGGGFF.

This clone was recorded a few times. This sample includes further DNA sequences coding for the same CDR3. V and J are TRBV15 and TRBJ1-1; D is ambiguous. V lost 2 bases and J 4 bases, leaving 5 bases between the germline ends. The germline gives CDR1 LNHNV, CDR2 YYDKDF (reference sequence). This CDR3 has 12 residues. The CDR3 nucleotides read TGTGCCACCAGCAGACGGAGCACTGAAGCTTTCTTT. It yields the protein CATSRRSTEAFF.

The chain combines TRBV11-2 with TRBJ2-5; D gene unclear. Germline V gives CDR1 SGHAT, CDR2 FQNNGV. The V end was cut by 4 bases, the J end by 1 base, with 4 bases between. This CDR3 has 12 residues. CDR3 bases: TGTGCCAGCAGCTCCATCCAAGAGACCCAGTACTTC. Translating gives CASSSIQETQYF.

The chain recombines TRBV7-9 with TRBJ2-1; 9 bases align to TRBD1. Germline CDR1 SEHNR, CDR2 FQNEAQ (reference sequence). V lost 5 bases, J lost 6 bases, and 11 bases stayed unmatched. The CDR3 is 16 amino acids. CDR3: CASSRSGQGPFNEQFF. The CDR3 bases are TGTGCCAGCAGCCGATCGGGACAGGGTCCTTTCAATGAGCAGTTCTTC. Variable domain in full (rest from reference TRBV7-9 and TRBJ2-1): DTGVSQNPRHKITKRGQNVTFRCDPISEHNRLYWYRQTLGQGPEFLTYFQNEAQLEKSRLLSDRFSAERPKGSFSTLEIQRTEQGDSAMYLCASSRSGQGPFNEQFFGPGTRLTVL.